This T cell receptor (beta chain) was obtained from a study of blood T cell repertoires in COVID-19. Study-level information: Sites across the United States, Italy and Spain contributed samples from acute and convalescent COVID-19.

Here immunoSEQ multiplex PCR was the method, and the copy in TCRdb shows in-frame clones only, minus some. The repertoire holds about 110,000 clones, with 80% to 90% as singletons. The CDR3 runs 13 residues. Germline loops: CDR1 GTSNPN, CDR2 SVGIG (reference sequence). V was cut by 0 bases and J by 2 bases, with 5 bases left in between. The sequence derives from a woman aged 80 or over with acute or convalescent COVID-19. The sample was peripheral blood. The chain carries TRBV30 and TRBJ1-5; D is undetermined. Here the CDR3 DNA reads TGTGCCTGGAGTGTCGGGGGCAATCAGCCCCAGCATTTT. Encoded protein: CAWSVGGNQPQHF.